This T cell receptor (beta chain) was sequenced for a study of T-cell reconstitution after alpha-beta-depleted transplantation in children. Findings and limits, study-wide: Surviving recipient T cells and intrathymic progenitors accounted for some patients' high TCRbeta diversity at day 60. The origin of alpha-beta T cells about two months after transplant was reportedly several hundred expanded graft clones. A year post-transplant, T-cell counts and diversity derived mostly from newly produced T cells.

This clonotype was recorded many times. Its target is not known. As it was prepared, the TCRbeta library received unique molecular identifiers. TCRdb re-analysed the PCR reads in MiXCR, keeping a single row per CDR3 protein. The data hold 150,000 to 200,000 distinct CDR3 sequences, with roughly 6% observed a single time. The starting material was PBMCs, obtained before TCRalphabeta/CD19-depleted stem cell transplant. The source is a girl under two years old with combined immunodeficiency, due to receive a stem cell transplant.

The CDR3 nucleotides read TGCAGTGCTACGGGAAGACTCACCGGGGAGCTGTTTTTT. As protein: CSATGRLTGELFF. The V and J genes are TRBV20-1 and TRBJ2-2; D possibly corresponds to TRBD2 (5 bases). Trimming took 4 bases from V and 4 from J, leaving 10 bases between them. Germline values: CDR1 DFQATT, CDR2 SNEGSKA (reference sequence). The CDR3 has 13 residues.